The T cell receptor beta chain described here comes from a study of cytomegalovirus exposure and HLA in healthy donors (dated by TCRdb to about 2017). Describing the broader study: In an earlier analysis of roughly 590 of the donors, approximately 300 Gb of sequence data and 120 million or so unique TCR beta sequences from about 179 million T cells were reported. The study was designed to test whether signatures of past pathogen exposure could be identified by cataloging public T cell receptors. Donor age, sex, ethnicity and CMV serostatus were compiled together with the repertoire data. To predict cytomegalovirus infection status, the study combined high-throughput TCR immunosequencing, statistical association of individual TCRs with disease status, and machine learning. A handful of DR-DQ haplotypes were handled as single units for association and clustering because linkage in the cohort was strong. Every discovery cohort repertoire had been produced on one sequencing platform. In the later analysis, no new phenotypic data were used to find candidate immune exposures; instead, reliance was placed on TCR beta sequences and their occurrence across donors. Using immunosequencing, the study profiled T cell repertoires from around 680 subjects and related those repertoires to cytomegalovirus serostatus. An earlier analysis of a few hundred of the donors applied high-throughput TCR beta sequencing to assess whether each TCR beta V gene segment acted as functional or pseudogenic. Besides the first cohort of some 670 subjects, a separate validation cohort made up of 120 different subjects was used. A later analysis re-analyzed previously published TCR beta repertoires from 500 to 700 donors and added high-resolution HLA genotyping to study TCR occurrence patterns. The number of typed donors differed by locus: roughly 629-640 for A, B, C, DRB1 and DQB1; some 540 for DQA1; some 610 for DPA1; and around 450 for DPB1. An early release that covered roughly 600 HLA-typed donors contained approximately 290 gigabases of sequencing data and around 80 million unique TCR sequences. A later genetic analysis used genome-wide SNP genotypes for about 60% of the roughly 670 donors, treating that subset as a discovery cohort. Class I and class II HLA loci were covered by the typing at four-digit resolution. The genetic ancestry cluster associated with self-reported Caucasian donors included 81% of the roughly 390 genotyped donors. On average, roughly 250,000 unique TCR beta nucleotide sequences were sequenced per donor among roughly 430 genotyped donors of the cohort, with 15% to 20% of those sequences being non-productive.

The paper as a whole reports these results and caveats: A cluster of highly shared sequence variants was judged likely to represent a technical artifact of the sequencing pipeline. The cohort was sequenced for TCR beta chains only, and without alpha or paired-chain data the features that could be detected were limited. When HLA alleles, especially DR and DQ, strongly co-occurred, TCR associations were difficult to assign to individual alleles. A further reported finding was that TCR beta sequences accurately predicted the HLA-A and HLA-B alleles for most subjects in the first cohort. The earlier analysis of about 600 of the donors excluded 15 to 20 rarely observed V segments, including chromosome 9 orphons, because counts were too low. A total of 150 to 200 TCR beta chains were listed by the study as associated with cytomegalovirus. A later analysis found that HLA-associated TCR beta chains were more clonally expanded and had lower generation probabilities than equally common non-associated chains. Across donors, most TCR sequences were observed very rarely, whereas some public TCRs were present in many individuals. A later genetic analysis reported fewer N-insertions in productive TCRs among donors in an Asian-associated ancestry cluster than the roughly 720-donor mean. In a later analysis, TCR association rates were found to vary across HLA loci, with the most associated TCRs seen for DRB1 alleles and the fewest for HLA-C alleles. According to a later analysis, parvovirus B19, influenza, CMV and Epstein-Barr virus appeared linked to several top co-occurrence clusters. HLA typing was unavailable for some donors at each locus, so association tests used only the typed subset. An earlier analysis of roughly 570 of the donors showed that most TCR beta V segments appeared in productive rearrangements either about 87% or about 30% of the time, which broadly matched IMGT annotations. According to a later analysis, most CMV-associated TCR beta chains appeared to be HLA-restricted, and the HLA associations seemed to be driven largely by CMV exposure. A few of the identified cytomegalovirus-associated TCR beta chains were confirmed in vitro to be specific for cytomegalovirus antigens. Correlated functional status among segregating V segments might reflect linkage disequilibrium, but an unknown experimental factor could not be ruled out. The authors suggested that the approach could potentially be extended to other disease states and immunological phenotypes. Because the 87-base-pair reads could not distinguish some IMGT-functional V segments, including TRBV6-2 and TRBV6-3, those segments were excluded. V-gene and J-gene trimming of TCR beta chains was associated with a missense DCLRE1C variant in a later genetic analysis, and the association was replicated in an independent cohort. The presence/absence analyses assumed that sequencing depth was roughly uniform across donors, and that assumption may not be true. The only immune exposure information available for the cohort was CMV serostatus. Specific HLA alleles were associated with more than 15,000 TCR beta sequences at a false discovery rate of 0.05 in a later analysis. The classifier was reported to diagnose cytomegalovirus status with high specificity and sensitivity in both the original cohort and the validation cohort.

The germline V and J ends show losses of 1 base and 2 bases respectively, and no gene match explains 2 bases of the junction. Reading the germline V gene gives CDR1 LGHNA and CDR2 YSLEER. The cysteine opens and the phenylalanine closes a CDR3 of 15 amino acids. The DNA shown is the 45-base CDR3, in frame from base 1. Libraries were constructed by the immunoSEQ multiplex PCR assay. For the multiplex PCR, a mixture combining 60 forward primers for TCR Vbeta segments and 13 reverse primers for TCR Jbeta segments was used. The CDR3 region of rearranged TCR beta genes was amplified from genomic DNA by a multiplex PCR assay. The amplified TCR beta libraries were sequenced on the Illumina HiSeq System as 87-base-pair reads. The authors processed their data as follows. In a later analysis, tens of millions of unique TCR beta chains were counted across the 690 or so repertoires, and roughly 10 million of these chains were shared by at least two donors. A nearest-neighbor algorithm error-corrected the raw reads and collapsed the reads into unique sequences, merging closely related sequences to remove PCR and sequencing errors. Alignment of CDR3 sequences to IMGT reference sequences was used to assign V, D and J gene segments. Each retained sequence needed at least a six-nucleotide match to both a V gene segment and a J gene segment. A rearrangement counted as productive if the CDR3 had no stop codons and remained in frame with V and J, and every other rearrangement counted as non-productive. Following IMGT convention, CDR3 was defined as the stretch from the second conserved V-encoded cysteine up to the conserved J-encoded phenylalanine. Sequences without an unambiguous match to a single V gene segment were excluded from the earlier analysis of about 630 of the donors. An earlier analysis of fewer than 650 of the donors classified V segments as functional when productive rearrangements were above 56.7% and as segregating when the standard deviation between donors was above 5%. To diagnose cytomegalovirus status from the catalog of TCR beta chain sequences, a statistical classification framework was built. In a later analysis, TCR nucleotide sequences were compared against IMGT/GENE-DB human TR gene sequences so that V and J genes could be assigned. In a later analysis, CDR3 sequences and most-parsimonious VDJ recombination scenarios were assigned using the TCRdist pipeline. In a later analysis, each TCR beta chain was defined by its CDR3 amino acid sequence together with its V-gene family, and reads lacking a unique V-gene family were excluded. In a later analysis, 450 to 600 highly shared, low-generation-probability nucleotide sequences were removed to address suspected cross-contamination and a sequencing artifact. In a later analysis, a clonal expansion index for each public chain was calculated from normalized within-repertoire ranks of inferred template counts. In a later analysis, generation probabilities were computed using a VDJ recombination model fitted to out-of-frame rearrangements, and the results were checked against IGoR. A later analysis scored TCR-TCR, TCR-HLA and TCR-CMV co-occurrence with hypergeometric tests, applying a repertoire-size bias correction to TCR pairs. To estimate false discovery rates, a later analysis permuted the HLA or CMV assignments 20 times. A later analysis grouped co-occurring TCRs with DBSCAN, adding TCRdist sequence similarity when clustering within HLA-allele-positive subsets. Repertoires with fewer than 30,000 or more than 120,000 public chains, plus five repertoires with anomalous nucleotide sharing, were excluded from co-occurrence clustering. What TCRdb holds here is the immuneACCESS table cut down to in-frame rearrangements. Part of the clones is not present; checked against another copy, under half of the missing clones reflect an unresolved V gene, and the others are unexplained. Clonal size and the V and J genes are those of that table, whereas D and trimming came from the DNA. Recorded for this sample are fewer than 150,000 clones; 60% to 75% of them occurred a single time. In total, the top ten clones hold approximately 5.4% of the sample.

In total, roughly 670 healthy bone marrow donors made up the cohort. All cohort members were sampled while nominally healthy, although unrecorded immune exposures were likely present. The donor was CMV seropositive and belonged to the group of more than 250 seropositive cohort members. Each donor provided a peripheral blood sample, and peripheral blood mononuclear cells were used for TCR beta sequencing. The Qiagen DNeasy Blood Extraction Kit was used to extract genomic DNA from the blood cell samples. Worth noting for this clone: No cognate antigen has been identified for it. Per-base qualities were not stored, and no clone one base away is much larger.

Sequencing used PBMCs. The chain joins TRBV4-3 to TRBJ2-4; 7 bases in the junction line up with TRBD2. This receptor was identified in a woman aged 50 to 60 in good health and CMV-seropositive. The CDR3 reads as follows: CASSQGGGSKNIQYF. The DNA reads TGCGCCAGCAGCCAAGGGGGGGGGTCCAAAAACATTCAGTACTTC.